This T cell receptor beta chain is drawn from a study of blood T cells in healthy people across ages. About the research overall: Template-switching capture recovered about one barcoded beta molecule per two T cells.

Peripheral blood from each donor was collected in a volume of 9.5 to 10 milliliters. About this clonotype itself: What it recognizes is unknown.

Study outcomes and limitations: When one million T cells were used, diversity estimates were thought to be underestimates. In the absence of known donor CMV status, changes in expanded clonotypes were possibly confounded.

The CDR3 is made up of 12 amino acids. V gave up 5 bases and J gave up 3 bases, with 7 bases separating them. CDR1 and CDR2 (germline): SNHLY, FYNNEI. Combining a sample-barcoded 5' primer with a J-beta primer mix, a second PCR ran for roughly 7 to 12 cycles. One entry per CDR3 protein, called by TCRdb with MiXCR from the 5' RACE reads. The table records around 2 million distinct CDR3 sequences, 39% of them present only once. The source material was blood. The sequence was obtained from a human donor in good health. This rearrangement joins TRBV2 to TRBJ2-5; D is unclear. The CDR3 reads CASSQTKETQYF. The DNA of the CDR3 is TGTGCCAGCAGTCAGACCAAAGAGACCCAGTACTTC.